These T cell receptor beta chains were read from a single sample in a study of T cell responses to AZD1222 COVID-19 vaccine. Sequenced by immunoSEQ multiplex PCR; TCRdb stores in-frame clones only, minus some. The table records 100,000 to 150,000 clones, roughly 93% of them present only once. The starting material was peripheral blood, obtained 28 days after the second AZD1222 dose. The receptors come from an adult who received the AZD1222 COVID-19 vaccine. CDR3s include the opening cysteine and the closing phenylalanine or tryptophan. The D gene is left open where the match is weak. Size tells how often a clone was seen (once, few, many) or the class of an expanded clone, and some rows leave it out.

TGTGCCAGCCGGGCGACGGGGTCTTCCTACGAGCAGTACTTC,CASRATGSSYEQYF,TRBV18,TRBJ2-7,NA,NA
TGTGCCAGTAGTTTAGGACGGGGGACCCAGTACTTC,CASSLGRGTQYF,TRBV19,TRBJ2-5,NA,NA
TGCGCCTCCTCGGTACTAGCGGGAATCGACGAGCAGTACTTC,CASSVLAGIDEQYF,TRBV5-1,TRBJ2-7,NA,TRBD2
TGTGCCAGCAGCCGACCGGCGGTAGCCTACGAGCAGTACTTC,CASSRPAVAYEQYF,TRBV11-2,TRBJ2-7,NA,NA
TGTGCCAGCAGAGTGTCGAACACCGGGGAGCTGTTTTTT,CASRVSNTGELFF,TRBV6-5,TRBJ2-2,NA,NA
TGTGCCAGCTCACCAACCGAAAACACCGGGGAGCTGTTTTTT,CASSPTENTGELFF,TRBV18,TRBJ2-2,few,NA
TGTGCCAGCAGCCCCCCCGCACGGACAGCCTATGGCTACACCTTC,CASSPPARTAYGYTF,TRBV28,TRBJ1-2,NA,NA
TGTGCCAGCAGTTTGGGGGGCCGGACTGAAGCTTTCTTT,CASSLGGRTEAFF,TRBV12-3/TRBV12-4,TRBJ1-1,NA,NA
TGTGCTAGTGGACGGGGGGGTTCATCATACGAGCAGTACTTC,CASGRGGSSYEQYF,TRBV12-5,TRBJ2-7,NA,TRBD2
TGTGCCAGCTCACCATCCCTAGCGGGAGGTCGGACCGGGGAGCTGTTTTTT,CASSPSLAGGRTGELFF,TRBV18,TRBJ2-2,NA,TRBD2
TGTGCCATCAGAAGGCAGGGGGCACTGGGCAATGAGCAGTTCTTC,CAIRRQGALGNEQFF,TRBV10-3,TRBJ2-1,NA,TRBD1
TGCGCCAGCAGCTTGGGACGTTCAAGCACAGATACGCAGTATTTT,CASSLGRSSTDTQYF,TRBV5-1,TRBJ2-3,NA,NA
TGCAGCGTTGTGGGACAGGTAAATCAGCCCCAGCATTTT,CSVVGQVNQPQHF,TRBV29-1,TRBJ1-5,NA,TRBD1
TGTGCCAGCAGCCGACAGGGGGCGAACACCGGGGAGCTGTTTTTT,CASSRQGANTGELFF,TRBV2,TRBJ2-2,NA,TRBD1
TGTGCCAGCAGTTTACCGGAGGGGATGGGCAATCAGCCCCAGCATTTT,CASSLPEGMGNQPQHF,TRBV27,TRBJ1-5,NA,NA
TGTGCCAGCAGCTTAGTTTCGTCAGAGACCCAGTACTTC,CASSLVSSETQYF,TRBV7-6,TRBJ2-5,NA,NA
TGTGCCACCAGTGAGCCGCTAAGCACAGATACGCAGTATTTT,CATSEPLSTDTQYF,TRBV24-1,TRBJ2-3,few,NA